Listed below are T cell receptor beta chains from one sample, sequenced in a study of blood T cell repertoires in COVID-19. TCRdb's copy holds only in-frame clones and misses some; the assay was immunoSEQ multiplex PCR. The sample holds about 70,000 clones, more than 80% seen once. The sequencing sample was made of peripheral blood. These TCRs come from a woman between 65 and 79 years old with acute or convalescent COVID-19. The CDR3 runs from the conserved cysteine through the conserved F or W. The order of the fields is CDR3 protein, CDR3 DNA, clone size, D gene, J gene, V gene. A D gene is named only where the DNA matches it firmly. Some rows have no size entry. The others give once, few or many, or a class for an expanded clone.

CASTATGHSNQPQHF	TGTGCCAGCACAGCGACAGGCCATAGCAATCAGCCCCAGCATTTT	NA	NA	TRBJ1-5	TRBV2
CAWRADSWHLGITF	TGTGCCTGGAGAGCGGACAGTTGGCACCTTGGGATCACCTTC	NA	NA	TRBJ1-2	TRBV30
CASSQEIDRDRVSSIYDNEQFF	TGTGCCAGCAGCCAAGAAATCGACCGGGACAGGGTGTCTTCAATTTATGACAATGAGCAGTTCTTC	NA	TRBD1	TRBJ2-1	TRBV3-1/TRBV3-2
CAWRVAGVDGHEQYF	TGTGCCTGGAGGGTAGCGGGAGTTGACGGCCACGAGCAGTACTTC	once	TRBD2	TRBJ2-7	TRBV30
CASRPTYWTSGSSYEQYF	TGTGCCAGCAGACCGACATACTGGACTAGCGGAAGCTCCTACGAGCAGTACTTC	NA	TRBD2	TRBJ2-7	TRBV27
CAISVPSSNLKGSYNEQFF	TGTGCCATCAGTGTGCCTAGCAGCAACCTGAAAGGTAGCTACAATGAGCAGTTCTTC	NA	NA	TRBJ2-1	TRBV10-3
CASSLGQSYGYTF	TGTGCCAGCTCACTAGGACAAAGCTATGGCTACACCTTC	few	NA	TRBJ1-2	TRBV18
CASRAGGFGPQHF	TGTGCCAGCAGAGCAGGGGGGTTCGGGCCCCAGCATTTT	NA	TRBD1	TRBJ1-5	TRBV28
CSASPAGGGRGEKLFF	TGCAGTGCTAGTCCCGCCGGGGGGGGCCGGGGCGAAAAACTGTTTTTT	NA	NA	TRBJ1-4	TRBV20-1
CASTPWTGGTEAFF	TGTGCCAGTACTCCATGGACAGGTGGGACTGAAGCTTTCTTT	NA	TRBD1	TRBJ1-1	TRBV19
CASSLAFGSAGNTEAFF	TGTGCCAGCAGCTTGGCCTTCGGGTCAGCGGGAAACACTGAAGCTTTCTTT	NA	NA	TRBJ1-1	TRBV5-6
CASSSSGVPSETQYF	TGTGCCAGCAGTTCCTCAGGAGTCCCTTCGGAGACCCAGTACTTC	NA	NA	TRBJ2-5	TRBV6-2/TRBV6-3
CASSQGPNRGPAKNIQYF	TGCGCCAGCAGCCAAGGCCCTAACAGGGGGCCTGCCAAAAACATTCAGTACTTC	NA	TRBD1	TRBJ2-4	TRBV4-1
CASSLRSGANVLTF	TGTGCCAGCAGCCTACGATCTGGGGCCAACGTCCTGACTTTC	NA	NA	TRBJ2-6	TRBV28
CASSFGGTFYNEQFF	TGTGCCAGCAGCTTTGGCGGGACTTTCTACAATGAGCAGTTCTTC	NA	NA	TRBJ2-1	TRBV7-2